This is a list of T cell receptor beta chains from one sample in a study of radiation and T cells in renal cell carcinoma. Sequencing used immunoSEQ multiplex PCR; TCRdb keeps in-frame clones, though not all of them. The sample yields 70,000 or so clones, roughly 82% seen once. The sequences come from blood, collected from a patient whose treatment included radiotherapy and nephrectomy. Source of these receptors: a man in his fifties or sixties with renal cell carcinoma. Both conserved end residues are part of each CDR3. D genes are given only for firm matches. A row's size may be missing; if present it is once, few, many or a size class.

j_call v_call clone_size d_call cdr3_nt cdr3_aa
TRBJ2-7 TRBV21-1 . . TGTGCCAGCAACTACGAGCAGTACTTC CASNYEQYF
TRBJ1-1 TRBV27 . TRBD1 TGTGCCAGCAGCCGGGGACAGCGGAACACTGAAGCTTTCTTT CASSRGQRNTEAFF
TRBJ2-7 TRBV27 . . TGTGCCAGCAGTTTAGTGGCTAGCCGAGGATACAACGAGCAGTACTTC CASSLVASRGYNEQYF
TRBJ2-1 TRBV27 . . TGTGCCAGCAGATTTCCTGGCCGGGGTAATGAGCAGTTCTTC CASRFPGRGNEQFF
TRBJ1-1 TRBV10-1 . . TGCGCCAGCAGTTATGCTGGATACACTGAAGCTTTCTTT CASSYAGYTEAFF
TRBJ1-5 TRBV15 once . TGTGCCACCAGCAGAGATCGAAGGGGGGATCAGCCCCAGCATTTT CATSRDRRGDQPQHF
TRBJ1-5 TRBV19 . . TGTGCCAGTAGTATAGGAGGGGGGGCTGATCAGCCCCAGCATTTT CASSIGGGADQPQHF
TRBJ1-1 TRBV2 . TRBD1 TGTGCCAGCAGAGTGGACAGGGGCGCAGAAGCTTTCTTT CASRVDRGAEAFF
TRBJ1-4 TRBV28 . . TGTGCCAGCGGAAGGGGGGAAAAACTGTTTTTT CASGRGEKLFF
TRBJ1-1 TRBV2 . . TGTGCCAGCAGGGCAGCCAACACTGAAGCTTTCTTT CASRAANTEAFF
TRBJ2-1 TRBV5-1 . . TGCGCCAGGATGGAGGGGGACAATGAGCAGTTCTTC CARMEGDNEQFF
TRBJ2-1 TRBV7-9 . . TGTGCCAGCAGCTCCGACGGACGGAGGCTCTACAATGAGCAGTTCTTC CASSSDGRRLYNEQFF
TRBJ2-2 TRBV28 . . TGTGCCAGCAGTTTATTCCTAGCAGGCACCGGGGAGCTGTTTTTT CASSLFLAGTGELFF
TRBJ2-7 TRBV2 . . TGTGCCAGCAACCCGTCCCGCTCCTACGAGCAGTACTTC CASNPSRSYEQYF
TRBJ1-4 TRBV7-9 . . TGTGCCAGCAGCTTAGTCCCACAGGGTGACGCTAATGAAAAACTGTTTTTT CASSLVPQGDANEKLFF
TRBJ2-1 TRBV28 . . TGTGCCAGCAGTTACAATGAGCAGTTCTTC CASSYNEQFF
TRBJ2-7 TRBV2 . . TGTGCCAGCACCTATACAGGGAGAGCATACGAGCAGTACTTC CASTYTGRAYEQYF
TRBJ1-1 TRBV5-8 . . TGTGCCAGCAGCACCCTTGTGACTGAAGCTTTCTTT CASSTLVTEAFF
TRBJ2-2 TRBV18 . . TGTGCCAGCTCGTCTCTAACGGGTGACGGGGAGCTGTTTTTT CASSSLTGDGELFF
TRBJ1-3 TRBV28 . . TGTGCCAGCAGTGCCTTATCCGGCACCATATATTTT CASSALSGTIYF
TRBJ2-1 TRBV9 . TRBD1 TGTGCCAGCAGCGGAGACAGGGAAGAGCAGTTCTTC CASSGDREEQFF
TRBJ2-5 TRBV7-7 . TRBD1 TGTGCCAGCAGCAGGGACAGCGAAGAGACCCAGTACTTC CASSRDSEETQYF
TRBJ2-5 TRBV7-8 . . TGTGCCAGCAGCTTACGCAGGGTGTCAGGGGGGGAGACCCAGTACTTC CASSLRRVSGGETQYF
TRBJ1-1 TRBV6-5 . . TGTGCCAGCAGTTATTCAGGGTTCACTGAAGCTTTCTTT CASSYSGFTEAFF
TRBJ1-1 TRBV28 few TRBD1 TGTGCCAGCAGATCCGAGACAGGGGGCCAAACTGAAGCTTTCTTT CASRSETGGQTEAFF
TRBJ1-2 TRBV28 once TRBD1 TGTGCCAGCAGTTCACAGGGGGTGAGTGGCTACACCTTC CASSSQGVSGYTF
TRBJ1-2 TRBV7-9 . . TGTGCCAGCAGCTTGGGGCGGGTCTATGGCTACACCTTC CASSLGRVYGYTF
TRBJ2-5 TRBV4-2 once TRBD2 TGTGCCAGCAGCCAAGTCAACGCGGGAGCGGCAGAGACCCAGTACTTC CASSQVNAGAAETQYF
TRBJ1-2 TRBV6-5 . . TGTGCCAGCAGTTACTCGACCGGGGTCGCTGGCTACACCTTC CASSYSTGVAGYTF
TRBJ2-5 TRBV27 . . TGTGCCAGCCCCTACGAGGGAGAGACCCAGTACTTC CASPYEGETQYF
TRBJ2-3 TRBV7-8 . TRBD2 TGTGCCAGCAGCAGGGGACTAGCGGGGCCCCCAGATACGCAGTATTTT CASSRGLAGPPDTQYF